This is a list of T cell receptor beta chains from one sample in a study of shared clonotypes between healthy human individuals. Produced via immunoSEQ multiplex PCR; TCRdb's table is partial and in-frame only. Here the sample spans 500,000 to 700,000 clones, about 95% being singletons. The sequenced sample consisted of naive CD8+ T cells sorted from blood. The receptors shown here come from a woman aged 25 to 39 in good health. CDR3s include the opening cysteine and the closing phenylalanine or tryptophan. D genes are given only for firm matches. The size field is filled for only some rows; it gives once, few, many or a size class.

j_call: TRBJ1-1; v_call: TRBV11-2; d_call: TRBD1; clone_size: .; cdr3_length: 13; cdr3_nt: TGTGCCAGCAGCAGGGGGCCAAGCTTTAAAGCTTTCTTT; cdr3_aa: CASSRGPSFKAFF
j_call: TRBJ2-1; v_call: TRBV9; d_call: TRBD2; clone_size: once; cdr3_length: 16; cdr3_nt: TGTGCCAGCAGCGAAATAGCGGGAGACCCCTACAATGAGCAGTTCTTC; cdr3_aa: CASSEIAGDPYNEQFF
j_call: TRBJ1-5; v_call: TRBV7-9; d_call: .; clone_size: .; cdr3_length: 14; cdr3_nt: TGTGCCAGCAGCTTAAGGGACAGCAATCAGCCCCAGCATTTT; cdr3_aa: CASSLRDSNQPQHF
j_call: TRBJ1-5; v_call: TRBV30; d_call: .; clone_size: .; cdr3_length: 14; cdr3_nt: TGTGCCTGGGGGGAGGGGCCGCCGGCTCAGCCCCAGCATTTT; cdr3_aa: CAWGEGPPAQPQHF
j_call: TRBJ2-7; v_call: TRBV27; d_call: TRBD2; clone_size: .; cdr3_length: 17; cdr3_nt: TGTGCCAGCAGCAAACTAGCGGGAGGTACCACCTCCTACGAGCAGTACTTC; cdr3_aa: CASSKLAGGTTSYEQYF
j_call: TRBJ2-1; v_call: TRBV9; d_call: .; clone_size: .; cdr3_length: 12; cdr3_nt: TGTGCCAGCAGCGTGTCCTACAATGAGCAGTTCTTC; cdr3_aa: CASSVSYNEQFF
j_call: TRBJ2-7; v_call: TRBV7-6; d_call: .; clone_size: .; cdr3_length: 15; cdr3_nt: TGTGCCAGCAGCTTGGTTGCGGAAAGCTCCTACGAGCAGTACTTC; cdr3_aa: CASSLVAESSYEQYF
j_call: TRBJ1-3; v_call: TRBV5-8; d_call: .; clone_size: .; cdr3_length: 16; cdr3_nt: TGTGCCAGCAGCCGTGAGGACAAAAGCTCTGGAAACACCATATATTTT; cdr3_aa: CASSREDKSSGNTIYF
j_call: TRBJ2-7; v_call: TRBV28; d_call: TRBD2; clone_size: .; cdr3_length: 14; cdr3_nt: TGTGCCACCACTAATCGGCGGGAGGGCTACGAGCAGTACTTC; cdr3_aa: CATTNRREGYEQYF
j_call: TRBJ2-7; v_call: TRBV19; d_call: TRBD2; clone_size: .; cdr3_length: 15; cdr3_nt: TGTGCCAGTAGCCCCCTAATAGCGGGAGGCGACGAGCAGTACTTC; cdr3_aa: CASSPLIAGGDEQYF
j_call: TRBJ1-1; v_call: TRBV30; d_call: .; clone_size: .; cdr3_length: 15; cdr3_nt: TGTGCCTGGAGTGGGCCTATACGGGGGAACACTGAAGCTTTCTTT; cdr3_aa: CAWSGPIRGNTEAFF
j_call: TRBJ1-1; v_call: TRBV19; d_call: .; clone_size: .; cdr3_length: 14; cdr3_nt: TGTGCCAGTAGTATTAGCACAGGGAACACTGAAGCTTTCTTT; cdr3_aa: CASSISTGNTEAFF
j_call: TRBJ2-1; v_call: TRBV19; d_call: TRBD2; clone_size: .; cdr3_length: 15; cdr3_nt: TGTGCCAGTAGCACCGGGACTAGCGGGAGCGGTGAGCAGTTCTTC; cdr3_aa: CASSTGTSGSGEQFF
j_call: TRBJ1-3; v_call: TRBV7-9; d_call: TRBD1; clone_size: .; cdr3_length: 16; cdr3_nt: TGTGCCAGCAGATCCGGGACAGGGGACTCTGGAAACACCATATATTTT; cdr3_aa: CASRSGTGDSGNTIYF
j_call: TRBJ2-3; v_call: TRBV28; d_call: .; clone_size: .; cdr3_length: 14; cdr3_nt: TGTGCCAGCAGTTTACACAGCAGCACAGATACGCAGTATTTT; cdr3_aa: CASSLHSSTDTQYF
j_call: TRBJ2-7; v_call: TRBV4-1; d_call: TRBD2; clone_size: .; cdr3_length: 15; cdr3_nt: TGCGCCAGCAGCCGGGGAGGGACCACCTCCTACGAGCAGTACTTC; cdr3_aa: CASSRGGTTSYEQYF
j_call: TRBJ1-4; v_call: TRBV7-9; d_call: .; clone_size: .; cdr3_length: 15; cdr3_nt: TGTGCCAGCAGCTTGTCGGGGGGTTTAAATGAAAAACTGTTTTTT; cdr3_aa: CASSLSGGLNEKLFF
j_call: TRBJ2-5; v_call: TRBV6-5; d_call: TRBD2; clone_size: .; cdr3_length: 16; cdr3_nt: TGTGCCAGCAGTTACTCGACTAGCGGGAAGTGGGAGACCCAGTACTTC; cdr3_aa: CASSYSTSGKWETQYF
j_call: TRBJ2-7; v_call: TRBV28; d_call: TRBD2; clone_size: .; cdr3_length: 15; cdr3_nt: TGTGCCAGCAGTTTAACCGGGGGGAGCTCCTACGAGCAGTACTTC; cdr3_aa: CASSLTGGSSYEQYF
j_call: TRBJ2-7; v_call: TRBV7-8; d_call: .; clone_size: .; cdr3_length: 17; cdr3_nt: TGTGCCAGCAGCGCCAGCCCCCGGGATCCGGGTTTCTACGAGCAGTACTTC; cdr3_aa: CASSASPRDPGFYEQYF
j_call: TRBJ1-1; v_call: TRBV6-6; d_call: .; clone_size: .; cdr3_length: 12; cdr3_nt: TGTGCCAGCACGTCCGGGGGGACTGAAGCTTTCTTT; cdr3_aa: CASTSGGTEAFF
j_call: TRBJ1-2; v_call: TRBV6-5; d_call: .; clone_size: once; cdr3_length: 16; cdr3_nt: TGTGCCAGCAGTTACTCGCGCCTAGGGGATAGCTATGGCTACACCTTC; cdr3_aa: CASSYSRLGDSYGYTF
j_call: TRBJ1-1; v_call: TRBV4-1; d_call: TRBD1; clone_size: .; cdr3_length: 15; cdr3_nt: TGCGCCAGCAGCCAAGTATTTCCGGGACAGACGATCAAGGCCTTT; cdr3_aa: CASSQVFPGQTIKAF
j_call: TRBJ2-7; v_call: TRBV29-1; d_call: .; clone_size: .; cdr3_length: 11; cdr3_nt: TGCAGCGTGGTACAGGGATACGAGCAGTACTTC; cdr3_aa: CSVVQGYEQYF
j_call: TRBJ2-1; v_call: TRBV6-5; d_call: TRBD2; clone_size: .; cdr3_length: 15; cdr3_nt: TGTGCCAGCAGACAGCTAGCGGGACGCTACAATGAGCAGTTCTTC; cdr3_aa: CASRQLAGRYNEQFF
j_call: TRBJ1-2; v_call: TRBV14; d_call: .; clone_size: .; cdr3_length: 15; cdr3_nt: TGTGCCAGCAGCCAAGATATGGGCGGGTACTATGGCTACACCTTC; cdr3_aa: CASSQDMGGYYGYTF
j_call: TRBJ2-7; v_call: TRBV19; d_call: TRBD2; clone_size: .; cdr3_length: 16; cdr3_nt: TGTGCCAGTAGTATAATGTTCGGGGGACTAGGCTACGAGCAGTACTTC; cdr3_aa: CASSIMFGGLGYEQYF
j_call: TRBJ2-6; v_call: TRBV21-1; d_call: .; clone_size: .; cdr3_length: 16; cdr3_nt: TGTGCCAGCAGCAAAGTAGGGATCTCTGGGGCCAACGTCCTGACTTTC; cdr3_aa: CASSKVGISGANVLTF
j_call: TRBJ1-3; v_call: TRBV7-9; d_call: .; clone_size: .; cdr3_length: 16; cdr3_nt: TGTGCCAGCAGCTCGGACGGGAGCACCTCTGGAAACACCATATATTTT; cdr3_aa: CASSSDGSTSGNTIYF
j_call: TRBJ2-3; v_call: TRBV27; d_call: .; clone_size: .; cdr3_length: 14; cdr3_nt: TGTGCCAGCAAGAAGGGGGGGTACACAGATACGCAGTATTTT; cdr3_aa: CASKKGGYTDTQYF
j_call: TRBJ1-5; v_call: TRBV5-1; d_call: .; clone_size: .; cdr3_length: 14; cdr3_nt: TGCGCCAGCAGCTTGACCTGGGGCAATCAGCCCCAGCATTTT; cdr3_aa: CASSLTWGNQPQHF
j_call: TRBJ2-7; v_call: TRBV27; d_call: .; clone_size: .; cdr3_length: 14; cdr3_nt: TGTGCCAGCAGTCTCGGGACTTCTAACTACGAGCAGTACTTC; cdr3_aa: CASSLGTSNYEQYF
j_call: TRBJ2-2; v_call: TRBV5-1; d_call: TRBD1; clone_size: .; cdr3_length: 16; cdr3_nt: TGCGCCAGCAGCTGGACAGGGTTGGCGAACACCGGGGAGCTGTTTTTT; cdr3_aa: CASSWTGLANTGELFF
j_call: TRBJ2-7; v_call: TRBV5-4; d_call: TRBD2; clone_size: .; cdr3_length: 15; cdr3_nt: TGTGCCAGCAGCTTGGGGGCGGGAGTAATGGACGAGCAGTACTTC; cdr3_aa: CASSLGAGVMDEQYF
j_call: TRBJ2-2; v_call: TRBV28; d_call: .; clone_size: .; cdr3_length: 16; cdr3_nt: TGTGCCAGCAGTTTCCTAGGGCAGTCGAACACCGGGGAGCTGTTTTTT; cdr3_aa: CASSFLGQSNTGELFF
j_call: TRBJ1-3; v_call: TRBV28; d_call: .; clone_size: .; cdr3_length: 16; cdr3_nt: TGTGCCAGCAGTTTATTACGGGGGACGAACGGAAACACCATATATTTT; cdr3_aa: CASSLLRGTNGNTIYF
j_call: TRBJ1-5; v_call: TRBV19; d_call: .; clone_size: .; cdr3_length: 15; cdr3_nt: TGTGCCAGTAGTATAGATCCCAGGGGCGATCAGCCCCAGCATTTT; cdr3_aa: CASSIDPRGDQPQHF
j_call: TRBJ1-1; v_call: TRBV6-6; d_call: .; clone_size: .; cdr3_length: 14; cdr3_nt: TGTGCCAGCAGTTCCAACCGGGGGTACACTGAAGCTTTCTTT; cdr3_aa: CASSSNRGYTEAFF
j_call: TRBJ2-3; v_call: TRBV4-1; d_call: .; clone_size: once; cdr3_length: 13; cdr3_nt: TGCGCCAGCAGCCAACCCAGCACAGATACGCAGTATTTT; cdr3_aa: CASSQPSTDTQYF
j_call: TRBJ1-5; v_call: TRBV27; d_call: .; clone_size: .; cdr3_length: 14; cdr3_nt: TGTGCCAGCAGTTTGTTCGCTGTCTCGGGGCCCCAGCATTTT; cdr3_aa: CASSLFAVSGPQHF
j_call: TRBJ1-4; v_call: TRBV7-8; d_call: .; clone_size: .; cdr3_length: 14; cdr3_nt: TGTGCCAGCAGCGAAAGGGAGGTTGCGGAAAAACTGTTTTTT; cdr3_aa: CASSEREVAEKLFF
j_call: TRBJ1-2; v_call: TRBV27; d_call: .; clone_size: .; cdr3_length: 14; cdr3_nt: TGTGCCAGCAGTTTAGAAGGGGCGGGCTATGGCTACACCTTC; cdr3_aa: CASSLEGAGYGYTF
j_call: TRBJ2-7; v_call: TRBV19; d_call: TRBD2; clone_size: few; cdr3_length: 13; cdr3_nt: TGTGCCAGTAGCATAGCGGGACGTTACGAGCAGTACTTC; cdr3_aa: CASSIAGRYEQYF
j_call: TRBJ1-1; v_call: TRBV5-5; d_call: TRBD1; clone_size: .; cdr3_length: 16; cdr3_nt: TGTGCCAGCAGCGTAACTCGGACAGGAGTTAACACTGAAGCTTTCTTT; cdr3_aa: CASSVTRTGVNTEAFF
j_call: TRBJ2-5; v_call: TRBV29-1; d_call: .; clone_size: once; cdr3_length: 13; cdr3_nt: TGCAGCGTTGATATTGTCGGACAAGAGACCCAGTACTTC; cdr3_aa: CSVDIVGQETQYF
j_call: TRBJ1-1; v_call: TRBV19; d_call: .; clone_size: .; cdr3_length: 12; cdr3_nt: TGTGCCAGTGGGTACTTAAACACTGAAGCTTTCTTT; cdr3_aa: CASGYLNTEAFF
j_call: TRBJ1-2; v_call: TRBV5-1; d_call: TRBD1; clone_size: .; cdr3_length: 15; cdr3_nt: TGCGCCAGCAGCCCTCACGGGACAGGGTCTCAGGGCTACACCTTC; cdr3_aa: CASSPHGTGSQGYTF
j_call: TRBJ2-7; v_call: TRBV27; d_call: TRBD2; clone_size: .; cdr3_length: 13; cdr3_nt: TGTGCCAGCAGTTTAAGCGGGGGCTACGAGCAGTACTTC; cdr3_aa: CASSLSGGYEQYF
j_call: TRBJ2-7; v_call: TRBV11-2; d_call: TRBD1; clone_size: .; cdr3_length: 15; cdr3_nt: TGTGCCAGCAGCTTAGGTCCCAGACAGGGCGACGAGCAGTACTTC; cdr3_aa: CASSLGPRQGDEQYF
j_call: TRBJ2-7; v_call: TRBV29-1; d_call: .; clone_size: .; cdr3_length: 11; cdr3_nt: TGCAGCGCCAACCGGGACTACGAGCAGTACTTC; cdr3_aa: CSANRDYEQYF
j_call: TRBJ2-1; v_call: TRBV2; d_call: TRBD2; clone_size: .; cdr3_length: 16; cdr3_nt: TGTGCCAGCAGCGGACTAGCGGGAGAATCCTACAATGAGCAGTTCTTC; cdr3_aa: CASSGLAGESYNEQFF
j_call: TRBJ1-5; v_call: TRBV28; d_call: TRBD1; clone_size: .; cdr3_length: 14; cdr3_nt: TGTGCCAGCAGTCCCACAGGGGGCGGTCAGCCCCAGCATTTT; cdr3_aa: CASSPTGGGQPQHF
j_call: TRBJ2-5; v_call: TRBV5-4; d_call: .; clone_size: .; cdr3_length: 17; cdr3_nt: TGTGCCAGCAGTCCAAACTCCACAAAACCCGTATCAGAGACCCAGTACTTC; cdr3_aa: CASSPNSTKPVSETQYF
j_call: TRBJ2-7; v_call: TRBV5-4; d_call: TRBD2; clone_size: .; cdr3_length: 17; cdr3_nt: TGTGCCAGCAGCCGCGGGACTAGCGGGAGGGCCGTCTACGAGCAGTACTTC; cdr3_aa: CASSRGTSGRAVYEQYF
j_call: TRBJ2-7; v_call: TRBV19; d_call: TRBD1; clone_size: .; cdr3_length: 16; cdr3_nt: TGTGCCAGTAGTTATTCAACCGGGACAGGGGCCGTCGAGCAGTACTTC; cdr3_aa: CASSYSTGTGAVEQYF
j_call: TRBJ1-5; v_call: TRBV2; d_call: .; clone_size: .; cdr3_length: 14; cdr3_nt: TGTGCCAGCAGTGAGGCACGATCAAATCAGCCCCAGCATTTT; cdr3_aa: CASSEARSNQPQHF
j_call: TRBJ2-1; v_call: TRBV7-7; d_call: TRBD2; clone_size: .; cdr3_length: 19; cdr3_nt: TGTGCCAGCAGCTTAGGAGTAGCGGGAGCCACTAGCTCCTACAATGAGCAGTTCTTC; cdr3_aa: CASSLGVAGATSSYNEQFF
j_call: TRBJ2-7; v_call: TRBV7-9; d_call: .; clone_size: once; cdr3_length: 16; cdr3_nt: TGTGCCAGCAGCCGAACCGACAGCCACTTTCCCTACGAGCAGTACTTC; cdr3_aa: CASSRTDSHFPYEQYF
j_call: TRBJ2-1; v_call: TRBV5-1; d_call: TRBD2; clone_size: once; cdr3_length: 14; cdr3_nt: TGCGCCAGCAGCTTGTCCGGGACTAGGCTTGAGCAGTTCTTC; cdr3_aa: CASSLSGTRLEQFF